The present TCR beta chain was sequenced within a study of blood T cells in healthy people across ages. Overall study results and limits: More naive CD4+ cells and higher diversity marked long-lived donors relative to aged donors.

Every sample yielded at least 7 million isolated PBMCs. The V gene's germline CDR1 is DFQATT and CDR2 SNEGSKA (reference sequence). Trimming removed 6 bases from V and 3 bases from J, with 17 bases in between. The CDR3 length is 14 residues. A second 7 to 11 cycle PCR used barcoded and J-beta primers. A minimum of 3 million CDR3-containing paired-end reads was obtained for each sample. TCRdb ran MiXCR on the 5' RACE reads and lists one entry per CDR3 protein. The sample contains about 780,000 distinct CDR3 sequences, about half of which appear only once. This clonotype was seen once. Its antigen is undetermined.

The TCR comes from a man older than 75 in good health. Sequences were obtained from blood. The chain recombines TRBV20-1 with TRBJ1-2; D might be TRBD1 (5 bases). The CDR3 sequence: CSASDISRDYGYTF. CDR3 nucleotide sequence: TGCAGTGCATCGGACATCTCAAGGGACTATGGCTACACCTTC.